Shown below are 30 T cell receptor beta chains from a single sample sequenced in a study of T cells in Graves' hyperthyroidism and ophthalmopathy. From RNA transcripts, TCR beta CDR3 regions were amplified. The TCR CDR3 first-round RT-PCR relied on the HTBI primer set. TCRdb re-called the multiplex PCR reads with MiXCR, one entry per CDR3 protein. The repertoire holds fewer than 250,000 distinct CDR3 sequences, with about 25% as singletons. Sequenced material: blood. These receptors came from a middle-aged woman with Graves' ophthalmopathy.

This clonotype was counted many times. The rearrangement links TRBV25-1 to TRBJ2-7, with D maybe TRBD1 (6 bases). Trimming stripped 3 bases from V and 6 bases from J, with 15 bases between. Germline V CDR1 and CDR2: MGHDK, SYGVNS. This CDR3 is built from 14 residues. CDR3 DNA sequence: TGTGCCAGCAGTGACGGAACAGGGTCTCTCGAGCAGTACTTC. Residues: CASSDGTGSLEQYF.

The V gene is TRBV19, the J gene TRBJ2-2; TRBD2 matches 12 bases. After removal of 5 bases from V and 4 bases from J, the junction contained 5 bases not matched to a gene. The CDR3 length is 16 residues. Germline loops: CDR1 LNHDA, CDR2 SQIVND (reference sequence). The CDR3 sequence is CASSLGLAGFTGELFF. In nucleotides, the CDR3 is TGTGCCAGTAGTTTAGGACTAGCGGGATTCACCGGGGAGCTGTTTTTT.

This clonotype has a single count. V and J are TRBV29-1 and TRBJ1-5, with TRBD1 as a possible D gene (5 bases). The CDR3 totals 11 residues. Germline CDR1 and CDR2: SQVTM and ANQGSEA. The CDR3 loop is CTRQNDQPQHF. The CDR3 nucleotides are TGCACCCGACAGAACGATCAGCCCCAGCATTTT.

This clonotype was recorded many times. V usage is TRBV28 and J usage is TRBJ1-1, with D hard to call. V lost 6 bases and J lost 3, with 17 bases in between. This CDR3 comprises 15 residues. The germline gives CDR1 MDHEN, CDR2 SYDVKM. The CDR3 here is CASSPAGGRDTEAFF. The CDR3 DNA follows: TGTGCCAGCAGCCCTGCCGGAGGGAGGGACACTGAAGCTTTCTTT. The full variable domain, in which reference TRBV28 and TRBJ1-1 provide the parts outside the CDR3, is DVKVTQSSRYLVKRTGEKVFLECVQDMDHENMFWYRQDPGLGLRLIYFSYDVKMKEKGDIPEGYSVSREKKERFSLILESASTNQTSMYLCASSPAGGRDTEAFFGQGTRLTVV.

In its sample, this clonotype was seen many times. The chain joins TRBV27 to TRBJ2-3; D call uncertain. CDR3 length: 14 amino acids. Trimming cost V 6 bases and J 2 bases, with 12 bases left between them. The germline gives CDR1 MNHEY, CDR2 SMNVEV (reference sequence). CDR3: CASRSPGTTDTQYF. CDR3 DNA: TGTGCCAGCAGATCACCGGGCACCACAGATACGCAGTATTTT.

This clonotype showed up just a few times. The chain links TRBV7-6 to TRBJ1-2; 7 nucleotides match TRBD1. The CDR3 has 13 residues. Germline CDR1 SGHVS, CDR2 FNYEAQ. Unmatched junction bases numbered 6, after V lost 5 bases and J lost 6 bases. Written as DNA, the CDR3 is TGTGCCAGCAGCCCGACAGGGTCGAATGGCTACACCTTC. Its translation is CASSPTGSNGYTF.

The J gene is TRBJ1-1, the V gene TRBV20-1; D is unresolved. The germline V gene has CDR1 DFQATT and CDR2 SNEGSKA (reference sequence). The V end was cut by 5 bases, the J end by 1 base, with 14 bases between. The CDR3 extends over 14 amino acids. The CDR3 is CSADLDGRNTEAFF. The CDR3 DNA follows: TGCAGTGCTGATCTGGACGGACGGAACACTGAAGCTTTCTTT.

This clonotype has a handful of counts. V gene TRBV10-3 combines with J gene TRBJ2-5, with D possibly TRBD2 on 7 matching bases. Germline CDR1 is ENHRY and CDR2 is SYGVKD. V dropped 6 bases and J dropped 5 bases, with 16 bases sitting between them. The CDR3 spans 14 residues. CDR3 sequence reads: CAISEAGDRETQYF. CDR3 nucleotides: TGTGCCATCAGCGAGGCGGGAGACAGGGAGACCCAGTACTTC.

The chain has TRBV28 and TRBJ2-7; D is possibly TRBD2 (6 bases). The CDR3 spans 14 residues. The germline V gene has CDR1 MDHEN and CDR2 SYDVKM. Between the trimmed V and J ends, which lost 10 bases and 4 bases, there was a span of 20 bases. In DNA form, the CDR3 reads TGTGCCACGGGGGAGCAGGCACCTTATTACGAGCAGTACTTC. It codes for CATGEQAPYYEQYF.

This chain joins TRBV6-1 and TRBJ2-4, with D perhaps matching TRBD2 (5 bases). The V and J ends lost 7 bases and 4 bases respectively, with 17 bases between them. CDR3 length: 15 amino acids. CDR1 MNHNS and CDR2 SASEGT come from the germline V gene. Written as DNA, the CDR3 is TGTGCCAGCACTGAGGGAATCCCGGGTAAAAACATTCAGTACTTC. The encoded protein is CASTEGIPGKNIQYF.

This chain uses TRBV7-8 with TRBJ1-2; D remains unclear. Germline CDR1 and CDR2: SGHVS and FQNEAQ. V lost 1 base to trimming and J lost 6 bases, with 9 bases between them. The CDR3 loop spans 13 amino acids. DNA of the CDR3: TGTGCCAGCAGCTTAGGACGGGAAGATGGCTACACCTTC. Amino acids: CASSLGREDGYTF.

The count of this clonotype is one. The chain joins TRBV12-5 to TRBJ2-5; no clear D gene. Germline V gives CDR1 LGHNT, CDR2 FRNRAP. Trimming removed 4 bases at V and 1 base at J, with 10 bases between. The length of the CDR3 is 14 residues. The CDR3 sequence is CASGSGRIQETQYF. CDR3 nucleotides: TGTGCTAGTGGTTCAGGCCGGATCCAAGAGACCCAGTACTTC.

The chain links TRBV12-3 or TRBV12-4 to TRBJ1-1; D is uncertain. The CDR3 contains 13 residues. Trimming stripped 2 bases from V and 4 bases from J, with 8 bases between. The CDR3 reads CASSLQLGTEAFF. As DNA, the CDR3 is TGTGCCAGCAGTTTACAGTTGGGCACTGAAGCTTTCTTT.

This clonotype appeared many times. J is TRBJ1-2 and V is TRBV10-3; D uncertain. The V end was cut by 2 bases, the J end by 8 bases, with 9 bases between. The CDR3 has 12 residues. In germline, CDR1 is ENHRY, CDR2 SYGVKD. For the CDR3, the DNA is TGTGCCATCAGTGAGGGGCCTGGCGGCTACACCTTC. It encodes CAISEGPGGYTF.

The chain uses TRBV3-1 and TRBJ1-1; D gene ambiguous. This CDR3 has 14 residues. The V gene's germline CDR1 is LGHDT and CDR2 YNNKEL (reference sequence). The germline V and J ends were trimmed by 6 bases and 3 bases, with 14 bases remaining between them. The DNA of the CDR3 is TGTGCCAGCAGTCTTGATTTGGGCGACACTGAAGCTTTCTTT. Amino acid sequence: CASSLDLGDTEAFF. Variable domain in full (rest from reference TRBV3-1 and TRBJ1-1): DTAVSQTPKYLVTQMGNDKSIKCEQNLGHDTMYWYKQDSKKFLKIMFSYNNKELIINETVPNRFSPKSPDKAHLNLHINSLELGDSAVYFCASSLDLGDTEAFFGQGTRLTVV.

This clonotype occurred many times. This rearrangement joins TRBV10-2 to TRBJ1-6; a possible D gene is TRBD1 (5 bases). CDR3 length: 16 amino acids. Trimming took off 8 bases at V and 5 bases at J, with 19 bases between the two ends. The V gene's germline CDR1 is WSHSY and CDR2 SAAADI. CDR3 coding DNA: TGCGCCAGCTGCCAAGGGACGGCAACCGATAATTCACCCCTCCACTTT. Its protein is CASCQGTATDNSPLHF.

The sample holds many counts of this clonotype. The V and J genes are TRBV20-1 and TRBJ2-7; 9 positions match TRBD2. CDR1 is DFQATT, CDR2 SNEGSKA, per germline (reference sequence). The CDR3 has 14 amino acids. J gave up 4 bases and V 6 bases, and 10 bases lay outside the gene matches. CDR3 nucleotides: TGCAGTGCACGAACGACTAGCGGAGTGTACGAGCAGTACTTC. Translated: CSARTTSGVYEQYF.

At least ten counts were recorded for this clonotype. The chain joins TRBV28 to TRBJ2-7; 8 positions match TRBD1. CDR1 and CDR2 from the germline V gene are MDHEN and SYDVKM. The CDR3 sequence is 13 residues long. The ends lost 8 bases at V and 0 bases at J; junction bases unmatched: 3. CDR3 in DNA: TGTGCCAGCCGGGACAGGATCTCCTACGAGCAGTACTTC. It yields the protein CASRDRISYEQYF.

In this sample, this clonotype turned up many times. V usage is TRBV12-3 or TRBV12-4 and J usage is TRBJ1-2; D may be TRBD1 (6 bases). The V end was cut by 6 bases, the J end by 3 bases, with 17 bases between. This CDR3 contains 15 residues. For the CDR3, the DNA is TGTGCCAGCAGGGGTTTAGGAAGGGGGGACTATGGCTACACCTTC. Translated: CASRGLGRGDYGYTF.

This clonotype was observed at least ten times. The chain recombines TRBV28 with TRBJ2-2; D perhaps matches TRBD1 (5 bases). The CDR3 runs to 14 residues. Germline assignment: CDR1 MDHEN and CDR2 SYDVKM. The V and J ends lost 3 bases and 6 bases respectively, with 11 bases between them. This CDR3 reads CASSFPDSPGELFF. As DNA, the CDR3 is TGTGCCAGCAGTTTCCCAGACAGCCCCGGGGAGCTGTTTTTT. Based on the CDR3 plus reference TRBV28 and TRBJ2-2, the full variable domain is DVKVTQSSRYLVKRTGEKVFLECVQDMDHENMFWYRQDPGLGLRLIYFSYDVKMKEKGDIPEGYSVSREKKERFSLILESASTNQTSMYLCASSFPDSPGELFFGEGSRLTVL.

Many counts were recorded for this clonotype. V gene TRBV6-1 combines with J gene TRBJ1-3; D is undetermined. The CDR3 covers 14 residues. The V end lost 8 bases, the J end lost 0 bases, and 11 bases lay between the germline ends. From germline, CDR1 is MNHNS and CDR2 SASEGT. The CDR3 loop reads CASAHGVSGNTIYF. The CDR3 DNA follows: TGTGCCAGCGCACACGGTGTCTCTGGAAACACCATATATTTT.

This chain links TRBV12-3 or TRBV12-4 with TRBJ1-2; D ambiguous. The CDR3 has 14 residues. Deletions cut 6 bases from V and 7 bases from J, with 18 bases between. The CDR3 protein is CASSRRTGLGGYTF. Written as DNA, the CDR3 is TGTGCCAGCAGCCGACGCACGGGGTTGGGTGGCTACACCTTC.

The chain employs TRBV5-1 and TRBJ1-2; D gene unclear. Trimming removed 0 bases from V and 4 bases from J, with 10 bases in between. Per the germline V gene, CDR1 is SGHRS and CDR2 is YFSETQ. The CDR3 spans 14 residues. The CDR3 reads CASSLAQDIYGYTF. The CDR3 DNA is TGCGCCAGCAGCTTGGCCCAGGATATCTATGGCTACACCTTC.

The chain joins TRBV2 to TRBJ2-2; TRBD1 might be the D (5 bases). V lost 4 bases, J lost 3 bases, and 12 bases lay in between. The germline V gene encodes CDR1 SNHLY and CDR2 FYNNEI. CDR3 length: 15 residues. The CDR3 region has the DNA TGTGCCAGCAGTGGGGCACAGGCATACACCGGGGAGCTGTTTTTT. Translated: CASSGAQAYTGELFF.

This clonotype appeared many times. This chain connects TRBV28 to TRBJ2-6; TRBD2 matches at 13 bases. The CDR3 loop spans 19 amino acids. The germline V gene has CDR1 MDHEN and CDR2 SYDVKM. V gave up 4 bases and J gave up 2 bases; unmatched junction bases: 8. Here the CDR3 reads CASSSFKLAGGAGANVLTF. Here the CDR3 DNA reads TGTGCCAGCAGTTCTTTTAAACTAGCGGGAGGGGCTGGGGCCAACGTCCTGACTTTC.

This clonotype showed up many times. The V call is TRBV30, the J call TRBJ2-7, with 9 nucleotides matching TRBD1. With V trimmed by 2 bases and J by 4 bases, 3 bases remained unmatched. CDR3 length: 13 residues. Germline CDR1 and CDR2: GTSNPN and SVGIG (reference sequence). The CDR3 nucleotides are TGTGCCTGGAGTCGGGACAGGGTTTACGAGCAGTACTTC. This translates into CAWSRDRVYEQYF.

The table lists this clonotype with a few counts. The V gene is TRBV28, the J gene TRBJ2-1; D call uncertain. The germline V and J ends were trimmed by 6 bases and 9 bases, with 9 bases remaining between them. Germline CDR1 MDHEN, CDR2 SYDVKM. CDR3 length equals 11 residues. DNA of the CDR3: TGTGCCAGCAGCAAACAAGTTGAGCAGTTCTTC. As protein: CASSKQVEQFF.

This clonotype was seen repeatedly, ten times or more. The chain is built from TRBV6-5 and TRBJ2-7; 9 bases map to TRBD1. Germline-derived CDR1 and CDR2 are MNHEY and SVGAGI. V lost 5 bases and J lost 4; bases outside the gene matches: 12. The CDR3 is made up of 16 amino acids. The CDR3 sequence is CASSPDPGQGKYEQYF. Written as DNA, the CDR3 is TGTGCCAGCAGTCCCGATCCGGGACAGGGAAAATACGAGCAGTACTTC.

This clonotype came up many times. V gene TRBV5-6 combines with J gene TRBJ2-7; 9 nucleotides line up with TRBD2. The V segment lost 2 bases and the J segment 0 bases; nucleotides outside the gene matches: 12. The V gene's germline CDR1 is SGHDT and CDR2 YYEEEE. The CDR3 is 18 amino acids. CDR3 sequence: CASSFLSSGTHFSYEQYF. In nucleotides, the CDR3 is TGTGCCAGCAGCTTTTTGTCTAGCGGGACTCATTTCTCCTACGAGCAGTACTTC.

In this sample, this clonotype turned up many times. The chain employs TRBV12-3 or TRBV12-4 and TRBJ1-5; TRBD1 matches at 7 bases. The trim removed 6 bases at V and 3 bases at J, leaving 2 bases unmatched. The length of the CDR3 is 13 residues. CDR3 nucleotide sequence: TGTGCCAGCAGAGACAGGGTCAATCAGCCCCAGCATTTT. Translating gives CASRDRVNQPQHF.